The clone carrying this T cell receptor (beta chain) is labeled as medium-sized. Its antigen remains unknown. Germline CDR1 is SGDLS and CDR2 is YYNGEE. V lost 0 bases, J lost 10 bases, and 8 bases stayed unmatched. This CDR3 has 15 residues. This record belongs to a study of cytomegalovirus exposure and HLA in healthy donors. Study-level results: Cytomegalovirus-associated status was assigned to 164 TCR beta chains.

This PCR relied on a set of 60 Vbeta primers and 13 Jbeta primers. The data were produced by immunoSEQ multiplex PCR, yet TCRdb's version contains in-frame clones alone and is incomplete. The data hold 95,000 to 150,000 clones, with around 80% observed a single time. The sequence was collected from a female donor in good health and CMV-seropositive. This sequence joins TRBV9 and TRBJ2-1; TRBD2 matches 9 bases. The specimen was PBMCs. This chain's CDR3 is CASSVEGGGAQEQFF. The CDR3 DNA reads TGTGCCAGCAGCGTAGAAGGCGGGGGGGCCCAGGAGCAGTTCTTC.